The 18 T cell receptor beta chains presented below share a single source sample, sequenced in a study of control samples from healthy donors and cancer patients. The repertoire was sequenced with immunoSEQ multiplex PCR; TCRdb's copy has only in-frame clones and lacks some. The repertoire holds tens of thousands of clones, over 90% seen once, with about a quarter in the top ten. The sample comprised PBMCs. Receptor source: a woman aged 45-59 years with head and neck cancer.

V gene TRBV4-1 combines with J gene TRBJ1-1; D is unresolved. The CDR3 loop spans 17 amino acids. Germline assignment: CDR1 MGHRA and CDR2 YSYEKL. Trimming removed 3 bases from V and 2 bases from J, with 19 bases in between. CDR3: CASSHPSGRGSNTEAFF. The DNA for the CDR3 is TGCGCCAGCAGCCACCCCAGCGGACGGGGATCAAACACTGAAGCTTTCTTT.

The chain uses TRBV19 and TRBJ2-7, with a tentative D call TRBD1 (8 bases). CDR1 and CDR2 from the germline V gene are LNHDA and SQIVND (reference sequence). The CDR3 is made up of 15 amino acids. V was cut by 5 bases and J by 2 bases, with 16 bases left in between. The CDR3 reads CASSPTGGLPYEQYF. CDR3 bases: TGTGCCAGTAGTCCAACAGGGGGACTACCCTACGAGCAGTACTTC. The complete variable domain, with remaining parts taken from reference TRBV19 and TRBJ2-7, reads DGGITQSPKYLFRKEGQNVTLSCEQNLNHDAMYWYRQDPGQGLRLIYYSQIVNDFQKGDIAEGYSVSREKKESFPLTVTSAQKNPTAFYLCASSPTGGLPYEQYFGPGTRLTVT.

This clone has more than one count but fewer than ten. The chain recombines TRBV6-6 with TRBJ2-4; possible D gene TRBD1, 5 bases. This CDR3 spans 15 amino acids. Trimming stripped 6 bases from V and 3 bases from J, with 15 bases between. Germline CDR1 and CDR2: MNHNY and SVGAGI (reference sequence). This chain's CDR3 is CASSLRDGDKNIQYF. CDR3 DNA: TGTGCCAGCAGCCTCAGGGATGGGGACAAAAACATTCAGTACTTC.

J is TRBJ1-1 and V is TRBV7-6; D gene uncertain. The CDR3 runs to 13 residues. Germline loops: CDR1 SGHVS, CDR2 FNYEAQ. V shed 2 bases and J shed 1 base, with 5 bases lying between them. The CDR3 reads CASSLKRNTEAFF. The CDR3 DNA follows: TGTGCCAGCAGCTTAAAGAGGAACACTGAAGCTTTCTTT.

J is TRBJ1-2 and V is TRBV19; D may be TRBD1 (5 bases). Trimming removed 6 bases at V and 4 bases at J, with 18 bases between. Germline V gene lookup returns CDR1 LNHDA and CDR2 SQIVND (reference sequence). The CDR3 totals 15 residues. CDR3 region: CASRAPAGRFYGYTF. The CDR3 bases are TGTGCCAGTAGGGCGCCTGCAGGGCGGTTCTATGGCTACACCTTC.

The rearrangement uses TRBV6-2 or TRBV6-3 and TRBJ1-5; the match to TRBD1 covers 7 bases. CDR1 MNHEY and CDR2 SVGEGT come from the germline V gene. Losses at the gene ends were 4 bases for V and 4 bases for J; bases not matched to a gene: 7. The CDR3 extends over 15 amino acids. For the CDR3, the DNA is TGTGCCAGCAGTTCAAGGGACAGCACTAATCAGCCCCAGCATTTT. This sequence encodes CASSSRDSTNQPQHF.

The V gene is TRBV6-1, the J gene TRBJ1-2, with 7 bases fitting TRBD1. Germline V gene lookup returns CDR1 MNHNS and CDR2 SASEGT. The CDR3 is made up of 15 amino acids. After removal of 3 bases from V and 6 bases from J, the junction contained 10 bases not matched to a gene. The DNA for the CDR3 is TGTGCCAGCAGTGACTTAAAGACAGGGTTCGATGGCTACACCTTC. Translated, it gives CASSDLKTGFDGYTF.

The chain has TRBV6-5 and TRBJ1-1; D might be TRBD1 (6 bases). This CDR3 has 15 amino acids. Trimming pared 6 bases from V and 0 bases from J, leaving 14 bases between. Germline CDR1 and CDR2: MNHEY and SVGAGI. CDR3 coding DNA: TGTGCCAGCAGCCTGAAACAGGGAATGAACACTGAAGCTTTCTTT. Its protein is CASSLKQGMNTEAFF.

The chain employs TRBV27 and TRBJ1-2; no clear D gene. This CDR3 has 12 amino acids. Germline V gene lookup returns CDR1 MNHEY and CDR2 SMNVEV (reference sequence). Trimming cost V 5 bases and J 8 bases, with 12 bases left between them. The CDR3 bases are TGTGCCAGCAGTCGGGCGGACGGGGGCTACACCTTC. This codes for CASSRADGGYTF.

The genes are TRBV18 and TRBJ1-2; D uncertain. Trimming removed 0 bases at V and 7 bases at J, with 15 bases between. This CDR3 has 15 amino acids. Germline values: CDR1 KGHSH, CDR2 LQKENI. CDR3 DNA sequence: TGTGCCAGCTCACCACCGTCAGTTTTTGGGTCTGGCTACACCTTC. Translated, it gives CASSPPSVFGSGYTF.

This chain uses TRBV3-1 (or the pseudogene TRBV3-2) with TRBJ2-1; tentatively, D is TRBD2 (6 bases). CDR3 length equals 12 residues. Trimming pared 1 base from V and 13 bases from J, leaving 11 bases between. The germline V gene encodes CDR1 LGHDT and CDR2 YNNKEL (reference sequence). CDR3 amino acids: CASSQGGEDQFF. The CDR3 nucleotides read TGTGCCAGCAGCCAAGGGGGGGAAGATCAGTTCTTC.

The chain couples TRBV20-1 to TRBJ2-5; the D gene is possibly TRBD2 (5 bases). Germline CDR1 reads DFQATT; CDR2 reads SNEGSKA (reference sequence). The germline V and J ends were trimmed by 3 bases and 5 bases, with 19 bases remaining between them. The CDR3 is 15 residues long. The CDR3 region is CSASGIAPVTETQYF. As DNA, the CDR3 is TGCAGTGCTAGTGGAATAGCGCCGGTAACGGAGACCCAGTACTTC.

The chain couples TRBV25-1 to TRBJ2-1, with 7 positions matching TRBD2. This CDR3 has 16 amino acids. V lost 2 bases, J lost 2 bases, and 6 bases stayed unmatched. Looked up from germline, CDR1 is MGHDK and CDR2 is SYGVNS. CDR3 bases: TGTGCCAGCAGTGAAGGGGGGGGAGGGGCCTACAATGAGCAGTTCTTC. The encoded protein is CASSEGGGGAYNEQFF. Filled out from reference TRBV25-1 and TRBJ2-1, the complete variable domain reads EADIYQTPRYLVIGTGKKITLECSQTMGHDKMYWYQQDPGMELHLIHYSYGVNSTEKGDLSSESTVSRIRTEHFPLTLESARPSHTSQYLCASSEGGGGAYNEQFFGPGTRLTVL.

This rearrangement joins TRBV2 to TRBJ1-1; a weak D match, TRBD1 (5 bases). This CDR3 spans 12 amino acids. V dropped 5 bases and J dropped 12 bases, with 16 bases sitting between them. The germline V gene encodes CDR1 SNHLY and CDR2 FYNNEI. The CDR3 bases are TGTGCCAGCAGTCCTACCCGATGGGGGACTTTCTTT. It translates to CASSPTRWGTFF.

The gene calls are TRBV19 and TRBJ1-2; TRBD1 matches at 10 bases. CDR1 is LNHDA, CDR2 SQIVND, per germline (reference sequence). This CDR3 region has 16 residues. Trimming took 4 bases from V and 2 from J; bases not matched to a gene: 7. CDR3 protein: CASSRGQGNLNYGYTF. CDR3 nucleotide sequence: TGTGCCAGTAGTAGGGGACAGGGGAACCTCAACTATGGCTACACCTTC.

V and J are TRBV24-1 and TRBJ2-3; D might be TRBD1 (7 bases). Trimming pared 0 bases from V and 4 bases from J, leaving 16 bases between. Germline CDR1 and CDR2: KGHDR and SFDVKD. The CDR3 extends over 17 amino acids. CDR3: CATSDLQGGRPPDTQYF. For the CDR3, the DNA is TGTGCCACCAGTGATTTGCAGGGGGGTAGACCCCCAGATACGCAGTATTTT.

The chain is built from TRBV11-1 and TRBJ1-6, with a weak D call TRBD1 (5 bases). Germline lookup yields CDR1 SGHAT and CDR2 FQDESV (reference sequence). The CDR3 length is 14 residues. V gave up 3 bases and J gave up 7 bases, with 10 bases separating them. The CDR3: CASSLRGPNSPLHF. The CDR3 DNA reads as TGTGCCAGCAGCTTGCGGGGACCCAATTCACCCCTCCACTTT.

The rearrangement links TRBV9 to TRBJ2-3, with 7 bases aligning to TRBD1. This CDR3 contains 15 residues. Per the germline V gene, CDR1 is SGDLS and CDR2 is YYNGEE. V lost 8 bases to trimming and J lost 5 bases; unmatched junction nucleotides: 14. CDR3 amino acids: CASFHLEGAEDTQYF. The CDR3 DNA reads TGTGCCAGTTTCCACCTTGAGGGGGCCGAAGATACGCAGTATTTT.